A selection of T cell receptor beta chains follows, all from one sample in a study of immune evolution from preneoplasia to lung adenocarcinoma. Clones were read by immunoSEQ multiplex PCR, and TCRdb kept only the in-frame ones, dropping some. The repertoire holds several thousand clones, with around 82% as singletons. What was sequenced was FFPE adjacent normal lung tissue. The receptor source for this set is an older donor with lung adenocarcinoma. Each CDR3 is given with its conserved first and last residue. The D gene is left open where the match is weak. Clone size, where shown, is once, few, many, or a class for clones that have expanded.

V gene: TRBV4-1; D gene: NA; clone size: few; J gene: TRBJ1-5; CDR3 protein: CASSQVLGNQPQHF; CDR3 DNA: TGCGCCAGCAGCCAAGTGTTGGGCAATCAGCCCCAGCATTTT
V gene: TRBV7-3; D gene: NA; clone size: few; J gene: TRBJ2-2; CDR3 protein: CASSPNTGELFF; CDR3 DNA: TGTGCCAGCAGCCCGAACACCGGGGAGCTGTTTTTT
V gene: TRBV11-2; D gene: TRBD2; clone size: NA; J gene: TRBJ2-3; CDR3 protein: CASSLAGASTDTQYF; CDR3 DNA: TGTGCCAGCAGTCTAGCGGGGGCTAGCACAGATACGCAGTATTTT
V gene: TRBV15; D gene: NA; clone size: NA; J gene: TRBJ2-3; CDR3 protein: CATSRDKADTQYF; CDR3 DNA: TGTGCCACCAGCAGAGATAAGGCAGATACGCAGTATTTT
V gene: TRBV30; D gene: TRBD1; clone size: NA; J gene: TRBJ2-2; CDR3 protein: CAWSVADRDVGELFF; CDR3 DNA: TGTGCCTGGAGTGTGGCGGACAGGGATGTCGGGGAGCTGTTTTTT
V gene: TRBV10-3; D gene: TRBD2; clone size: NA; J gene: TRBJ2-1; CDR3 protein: CAISEAGSYNEQFF; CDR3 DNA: TGTGCCATCAGTGAAGCGGGGTCCTACAATGAGCAGTTCTTC
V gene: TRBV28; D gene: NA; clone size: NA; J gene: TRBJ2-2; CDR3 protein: CASRGGPGELFF; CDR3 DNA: TGTGCCAGCAGGGGGGGGCCGGGGGAGCTGTTTTTT
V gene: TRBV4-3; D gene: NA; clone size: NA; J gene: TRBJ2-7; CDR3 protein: CASSQVLESYEQYF; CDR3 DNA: TGCGCCAGCAGCCAGGTCCTAGAGTCCTACGAGCAGTACTTC
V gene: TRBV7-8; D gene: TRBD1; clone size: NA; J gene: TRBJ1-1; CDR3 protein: CASSATGWNTEAFF; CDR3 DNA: TGTGCCAGCAGCGCGACAGGGTGGAACACTGAAGCTTTCTTT
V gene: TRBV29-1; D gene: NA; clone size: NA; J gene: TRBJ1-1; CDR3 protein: CSGLLRLETEAFF; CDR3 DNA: TGCAGCGGACTTTTAAGGTTGGAAACTGAAGCTTTCTTT
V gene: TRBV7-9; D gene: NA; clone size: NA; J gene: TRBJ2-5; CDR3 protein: CASRKGGTQYF; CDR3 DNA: TGTGCCAGCAGGAAGGGCGGGACCCAGTACTTC
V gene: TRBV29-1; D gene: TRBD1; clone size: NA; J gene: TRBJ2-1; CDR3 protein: CSVRDSATHEQFF; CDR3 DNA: TGCAGCGTCCGGGACAGCGCGACCCATGAGCAGTTCTTC
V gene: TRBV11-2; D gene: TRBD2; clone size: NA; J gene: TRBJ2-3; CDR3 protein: CASIVWGLAGTDTQYF; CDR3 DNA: TGTGCCAGCATCGTTTGGGGACTAGCGGGCACAGATACGCAGTATTTT
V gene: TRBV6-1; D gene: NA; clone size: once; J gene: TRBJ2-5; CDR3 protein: CASSVARGTPVETQYF; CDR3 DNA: TGTGCCAGCAGTGTTGCTCGGGGGACCCCGGTCGAGACCCAGTACTTC
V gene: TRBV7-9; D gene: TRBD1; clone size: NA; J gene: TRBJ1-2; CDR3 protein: CASSLGGGRDYGYTF; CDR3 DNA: TGTGCCAGCAGCTTAGGAGGGGGCAGGGACTATGGCTACACCTTC
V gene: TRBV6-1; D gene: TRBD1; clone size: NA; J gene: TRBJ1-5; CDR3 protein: CASSRQGDQPQHF; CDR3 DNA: TGTGCCAGCAGCCGACAGGGCGATCAGCCCCAGCATTTT
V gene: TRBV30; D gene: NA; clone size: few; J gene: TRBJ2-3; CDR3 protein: CAWSATTDTQYF; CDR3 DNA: TGTGCCTGGAGTGCAACCACAGATACGCAGTATTTT
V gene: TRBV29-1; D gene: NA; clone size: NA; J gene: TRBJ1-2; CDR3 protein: CSVGEEVNYGYTF; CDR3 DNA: TGCAGCGTTGGGGAAGAGGTTAACTATGGCTACACCTTC
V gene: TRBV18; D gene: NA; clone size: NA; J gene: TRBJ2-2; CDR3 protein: CASSPFPGSGELFF; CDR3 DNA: TGTGCCAGCTCACCTTTCCCGGGGTCCGGGGAGCTGTTTTTT
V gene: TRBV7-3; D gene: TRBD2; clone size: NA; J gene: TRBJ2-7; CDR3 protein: CASSPGAGGPREQYF; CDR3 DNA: TGTGCCAGCAGTCCGGGAGCGGGAGGGCCGCGAGAGCAGTACTTC
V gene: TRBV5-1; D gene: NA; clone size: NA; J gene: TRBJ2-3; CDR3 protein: CASSLADLLTDTQYF; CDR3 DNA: TGCGCCAGCAGCTTGGCGGACCTACTTACAGATACGCAGTATTTT
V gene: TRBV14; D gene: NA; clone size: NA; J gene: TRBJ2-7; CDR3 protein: CASSQDRGSGGEQYF; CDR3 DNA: TGTGCCAGCAGCCAAGATAGAGGGAGCGGTGGCGAGCAGTACTTC
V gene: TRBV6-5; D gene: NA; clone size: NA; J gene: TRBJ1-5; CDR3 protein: CASSYRQHIKPQHF; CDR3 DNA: TGTGCCAGCAGTTACCGGCAGCATATCAAGCCCCAGCATTTT
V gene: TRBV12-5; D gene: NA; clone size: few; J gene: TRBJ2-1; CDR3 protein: CASGLVEGRDSYNEQFF; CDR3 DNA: TGTGCTAGTGGTTTGGTAGAAGGGCGGGACTCCTACAATGAGCAGTTCTTC
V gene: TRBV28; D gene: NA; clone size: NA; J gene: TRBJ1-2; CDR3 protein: CASSLGQANYGYTF; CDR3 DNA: TGTGCCAGCAGTTTGGGCCAGGCTAACTATGGCTACACCTTC
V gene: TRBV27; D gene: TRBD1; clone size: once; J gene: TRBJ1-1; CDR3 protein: CASSLLTGARDTEAFF; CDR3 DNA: TGTGCCAGCAGTTTGTTGACAGGGGCGAGGGACACTGAAGCTTTCTTT
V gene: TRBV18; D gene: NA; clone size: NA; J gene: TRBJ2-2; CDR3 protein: CASSRTNTGELFF; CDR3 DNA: TGTGCCAGCTCACGGACTAACACCGGGGAGCTGTTTTTT
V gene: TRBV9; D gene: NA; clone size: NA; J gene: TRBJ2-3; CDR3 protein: CASTGLPRGDTQYF; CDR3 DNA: TGTGCCTCCACGGGGTTACCTCGGGGGGATACGCAGTATTTT
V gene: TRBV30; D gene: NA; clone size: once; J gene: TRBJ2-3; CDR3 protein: CAWKALGEYTDTQYF; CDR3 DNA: TGTGCCTGGAAAGCTTTGGGGGAGTATACAGATACGCAGTATTTT
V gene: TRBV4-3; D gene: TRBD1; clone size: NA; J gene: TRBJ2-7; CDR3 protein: CASSRYNRDSSSYEQYF; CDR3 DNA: TGCGCCAGCAGCCGCTACAATCGGGACAGTAGCTCCTACGAGCAGTACTTC
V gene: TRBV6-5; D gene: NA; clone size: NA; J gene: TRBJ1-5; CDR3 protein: CASGWGGNQPQHF; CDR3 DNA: TGTGCCAGCGGGTGGGGGGGTAATCAGCCCCAGCATTTT
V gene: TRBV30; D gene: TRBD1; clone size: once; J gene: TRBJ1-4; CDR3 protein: CAWSGQGGWEKLFF; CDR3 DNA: TGTGCCTGGAGTGGACAGGGAGGGTGGGAAAAACTGTTTTTT
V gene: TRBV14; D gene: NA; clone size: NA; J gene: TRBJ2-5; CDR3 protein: CASSQGGGRRGPFQETQYF; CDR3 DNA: TGTGCCAGCAGCCAGGGCGGCGGGCGAAGAGGACCGTTCCAAGAGACCCAGTACTTC
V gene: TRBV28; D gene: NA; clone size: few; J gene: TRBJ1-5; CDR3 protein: CARSRGDQPQHF; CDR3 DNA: TGTGCCAGGTCTCGGGGGGATCAGCCCCAGCATTTT
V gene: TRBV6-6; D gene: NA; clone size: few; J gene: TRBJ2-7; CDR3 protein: CASSYSRDNQYF; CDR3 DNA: TGTGCCAGCAGTTACTCGAGGGATAACCAGTACTTC
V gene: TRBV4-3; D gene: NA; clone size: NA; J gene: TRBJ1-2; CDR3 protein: CASSQGHRQEEIYNYGYTF; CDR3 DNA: TGCGCCAGCAGCCAGGGCCATAGGCAGGAGGAGATCTATAACTATGGCTACACCTTC
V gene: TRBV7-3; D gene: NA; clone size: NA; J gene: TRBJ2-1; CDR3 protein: CASSLGPPGDEQFF; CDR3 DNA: TGTGCCAGCAGCCTGGGACCGCCGGGGGATGAGCAGTTCTTC
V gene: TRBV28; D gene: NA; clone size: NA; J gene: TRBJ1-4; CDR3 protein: CASSPPRQGVLRNEKLFF; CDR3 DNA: TGTGCCAGCAGTCCTCCCCGTCAGGGTGTACTACGGAATGAAAAACTGTTTTTT
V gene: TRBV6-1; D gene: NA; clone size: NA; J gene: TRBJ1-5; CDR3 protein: CASSDNGHNQPQHF; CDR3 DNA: TGTGCCAGCAGTGACAATGGTCACAATCAGCCCCAGCATTTT
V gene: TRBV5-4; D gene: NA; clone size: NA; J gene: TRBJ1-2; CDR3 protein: CASSLYAAGHFLHGYTF; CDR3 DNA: TGTGCCAGCAGCTTGTATGCCGCAGGACATTTCTTGCATGGCTACACCTTC
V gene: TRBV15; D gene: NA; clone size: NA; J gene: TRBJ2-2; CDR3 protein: CATSSRGDTGELFF; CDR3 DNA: TGTGCCACCAGCAGTAGGGGCGACACCGGGGAGCTGTTTTTT
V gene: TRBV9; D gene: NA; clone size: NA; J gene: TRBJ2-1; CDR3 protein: CASRGPQGPDNEQFF; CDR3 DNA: TGTGCCAGCCGGGGTCCCCAGGGGCCCGACAATGAGCAGTTCTTC
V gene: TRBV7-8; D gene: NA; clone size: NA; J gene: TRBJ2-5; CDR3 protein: CASSFGDQGGETQYF; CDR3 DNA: TGTGCCAGCAGCTTTGGGGATCAGGGGGGAGAGACCCAGTACTTC
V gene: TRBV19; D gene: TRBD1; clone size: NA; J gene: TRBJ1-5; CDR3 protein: CASSRTGASHSNQPQHF; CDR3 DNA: TGTGCCAGTAGTAGGACAGGGGCTTCCCATAGCAATCAGCCCCAGCATTTT
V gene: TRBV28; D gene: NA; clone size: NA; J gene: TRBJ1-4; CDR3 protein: CASSFSGMLFF; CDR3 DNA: TGTGCCAGCAGTTTCTCAGGAATGCTGTTTTTT
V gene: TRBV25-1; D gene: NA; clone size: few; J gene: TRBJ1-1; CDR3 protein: CASSESGWGTEAFF; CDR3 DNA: TGTGCCAGCAGTGAATCCGGATGGGGGACTGAAGCTTTCTTT
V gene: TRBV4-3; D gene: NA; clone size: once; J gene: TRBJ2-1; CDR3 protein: CASSQDRWTRHNEQFF; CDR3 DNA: TGCGCCAGCAGCCAAGATAGGTGGACCAGACACAATGAGCAGTTCTTC
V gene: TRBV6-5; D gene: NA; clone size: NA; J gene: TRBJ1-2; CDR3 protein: CASRFRTGGYTF; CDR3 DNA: TGTGCCAGCAGATTTCGAACGGGGGGCTACACCTTC
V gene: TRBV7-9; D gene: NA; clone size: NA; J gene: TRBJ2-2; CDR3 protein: CASSLGGGGGELFF; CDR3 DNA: TGTGCCAGCAGCTTGGGAGGGGGTGGCGGGGAGCTGTTTTTT
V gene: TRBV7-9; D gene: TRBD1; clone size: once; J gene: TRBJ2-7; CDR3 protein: CASIRDRGYEQYF; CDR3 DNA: TGTGCCAGTATCCGGGACAGGGGCTACGAGCAGTACTTC
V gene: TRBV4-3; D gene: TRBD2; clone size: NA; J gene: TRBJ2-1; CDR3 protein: CASSQVGGGQFF; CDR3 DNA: TGCGCCAGCAGCCAAGTCGGGGGGGGGCAGTTCTTC
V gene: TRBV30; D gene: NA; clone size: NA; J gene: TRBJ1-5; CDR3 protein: CAWSAPGRWNNQPQHF; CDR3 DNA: TGTGCCTGGAGTGCCCCCGGGCGGTGGAACAATCAGCCCCAGCATTTT
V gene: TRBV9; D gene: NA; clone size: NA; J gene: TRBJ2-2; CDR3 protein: CASSARSGRNTGELFF; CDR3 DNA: TGTGCCAGCAGCGCCCGATCAGGACGGAACACCGGGGAGCTGTTTTTT
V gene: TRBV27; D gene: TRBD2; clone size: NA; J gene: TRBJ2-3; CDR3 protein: CASSSSSAGPDTQYF; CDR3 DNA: TGTGCCAGCAGTTCAAGTTCAGCGGGACCAGATACGCAGTATTTT